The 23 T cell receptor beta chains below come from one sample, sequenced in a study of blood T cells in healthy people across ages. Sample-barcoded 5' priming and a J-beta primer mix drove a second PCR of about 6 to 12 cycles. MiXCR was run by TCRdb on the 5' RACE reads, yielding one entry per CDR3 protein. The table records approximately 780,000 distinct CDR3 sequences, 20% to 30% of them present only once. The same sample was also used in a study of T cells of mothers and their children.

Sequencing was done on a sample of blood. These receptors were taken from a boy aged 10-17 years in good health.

CDR3 residues: CASSQVASGGTYEQYF. CDR3 DNA sequence: TGCGCCAGCAGCCAAGTTGCGAGCGGGGGGACCTACGAGCAGTACTTC. The V call is TRBV4-1, the J call TRBJ2-1; 9 nucleotides match TRBD2. The J call may be wrong; the DNA end is better matched by TRBJ2-7. This CDR3 contains 16 residues. The V gene's germline CDR1 is MGHRA and CDR2 YSYEKL.

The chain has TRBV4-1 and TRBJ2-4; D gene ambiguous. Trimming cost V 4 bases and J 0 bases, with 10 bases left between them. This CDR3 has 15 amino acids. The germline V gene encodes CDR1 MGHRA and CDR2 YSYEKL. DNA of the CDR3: TGCGCCAGCAGCCCGACTTCGGCAGCCAAAAACATTCAGTACTTC. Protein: CASSPTSAAKNIQYF.

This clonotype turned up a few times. In nucleotides, the CDR3 is TGTGCCAGCAGCCCCGACAGGGCCTCGTACTACGAGCAGTACTTC. Translation: CASSPDRASYYEQYF. This chain links TRBV7-3 with TRBJ2-7; 7 nucleotides agree with TRBD1. The J segment lost 3 bases and the V segment lost 5 bases, leaving 10 bases of the junction unmatched. Germline V CDR1 and CDR2: SGHTA, FQGTGA. This CDR3 region has 15 residues.

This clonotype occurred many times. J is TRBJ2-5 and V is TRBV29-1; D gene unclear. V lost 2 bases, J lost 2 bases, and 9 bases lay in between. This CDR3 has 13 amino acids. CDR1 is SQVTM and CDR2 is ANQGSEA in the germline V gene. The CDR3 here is CSVESWPQETQYF. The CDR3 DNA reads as TGCAGCGTTGAATCCTGGCCTCAAGAGACCCAGTACTTC. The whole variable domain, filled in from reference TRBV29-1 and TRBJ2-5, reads SAVISQKPSRDICQRGTSLTIQCQVDSQVTMMFWYRQQPGQSLTLIATANQGSEATYESGFVIDKFPISRPNLTFSTLTVSNMSPEDSSIYLCSVESWPQETQYFGPGTRLLVL.

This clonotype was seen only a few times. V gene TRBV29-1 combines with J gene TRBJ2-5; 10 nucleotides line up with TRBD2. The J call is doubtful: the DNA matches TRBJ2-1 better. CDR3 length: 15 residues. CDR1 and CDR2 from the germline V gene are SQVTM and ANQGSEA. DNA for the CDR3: TGCAGCGTTGAAGATAGCGGGGGGCCTTACAATGAGCAGTTCTTC. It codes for CSVEDSGGPYNEQFF.

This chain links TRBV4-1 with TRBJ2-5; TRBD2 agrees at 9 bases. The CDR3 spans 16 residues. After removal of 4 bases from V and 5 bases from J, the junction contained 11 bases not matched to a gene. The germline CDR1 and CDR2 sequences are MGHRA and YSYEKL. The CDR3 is CASSLGLAGLRETQYF. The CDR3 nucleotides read TGCGCCAGCAGCCTAGGGCTAGCGGGGCTCCGGGAGACCCAGTACTTC.

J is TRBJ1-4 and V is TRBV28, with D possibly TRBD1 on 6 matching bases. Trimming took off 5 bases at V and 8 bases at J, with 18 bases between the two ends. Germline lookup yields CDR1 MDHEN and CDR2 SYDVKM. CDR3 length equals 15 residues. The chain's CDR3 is CASSPLGGRPEKLFF. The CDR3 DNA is TGTGCCAGCAGTCCTCTGGGGGGGCGTCCGGAAAAACTGTTTTTT.

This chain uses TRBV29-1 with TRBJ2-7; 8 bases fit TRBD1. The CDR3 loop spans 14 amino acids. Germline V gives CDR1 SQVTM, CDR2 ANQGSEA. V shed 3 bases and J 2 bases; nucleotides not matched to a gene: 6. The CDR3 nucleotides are TGCAGCGTTGAGGGGACAGGACTTCCCTACGAGCAGTACTTC. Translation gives CSVEGTGLPYEQYF.

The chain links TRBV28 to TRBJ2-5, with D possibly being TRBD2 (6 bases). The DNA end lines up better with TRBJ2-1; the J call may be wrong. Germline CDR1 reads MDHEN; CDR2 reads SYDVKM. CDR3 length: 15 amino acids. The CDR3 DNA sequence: TGTGCCAGCAGTTTGGAGGGAACGGGGCTAAATGAGCAGTTCTTC. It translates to CASSLEGTGLNEQFF.

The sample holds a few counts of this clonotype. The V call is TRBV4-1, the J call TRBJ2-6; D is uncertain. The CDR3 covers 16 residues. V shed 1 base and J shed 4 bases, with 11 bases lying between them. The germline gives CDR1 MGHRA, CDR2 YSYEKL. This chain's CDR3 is CASSQVTGRGANVLTF. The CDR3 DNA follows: TGCGCCAGCAGCCAAGTCACCGGGCGCGGGGCCAACGTCCTGACTTTC.

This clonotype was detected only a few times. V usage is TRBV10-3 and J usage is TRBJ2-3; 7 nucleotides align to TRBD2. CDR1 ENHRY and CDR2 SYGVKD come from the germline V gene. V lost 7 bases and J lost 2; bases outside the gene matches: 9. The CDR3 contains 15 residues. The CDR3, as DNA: TGTGCCATCAAGGGGCGGGGGATAAACACAGATACGCAGTATTTT. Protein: CAIKGRGINTDTQYF.

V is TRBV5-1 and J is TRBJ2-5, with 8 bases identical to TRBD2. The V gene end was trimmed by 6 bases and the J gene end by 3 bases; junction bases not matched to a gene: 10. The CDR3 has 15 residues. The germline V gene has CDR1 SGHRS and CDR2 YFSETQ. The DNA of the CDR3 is TGCGCCAGCAAAGCTAGCGGGCGGCCGGAAGAGACCCAGTACTTC. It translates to CASKASGRPEETQYF.

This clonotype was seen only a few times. CDR3 sequence: CSAGGVSVAKNIQYF. CDR3 DNA: TGCAGTGCTGGTGGCGTGTCGGTAGCCAAAAACATTCAGTACTTC. This chain uses TRBV20-1 with TRBJ2-4, with D hard to call. Deletions cut 5 bases from V and 0 bases from J, with 14 bases between. The germline gives CDR1 DFQATT, CDR2 SNEGSKA (reference sequence). The CDR3 is 15 residues long.

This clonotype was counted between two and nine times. The CDR3: CASSPAAAGTYEQYF. The CDR3 DNA reads TGTGCCAGCAGCCCAGCGGCAGCCGGGACCTACGAGCAGTACTTC. This chain joins TRBV7-9 and TRBJ2-7, with D perhaps matching TRBD2 (5 bases). The CDR3 consists of 15 residues. V was trimmed by 5 bases and J by 2 bases, leaving 16 bases between them. Germline assignment: CDR1 SEHNR and CDR2 FQNEAQ (reference sequence).

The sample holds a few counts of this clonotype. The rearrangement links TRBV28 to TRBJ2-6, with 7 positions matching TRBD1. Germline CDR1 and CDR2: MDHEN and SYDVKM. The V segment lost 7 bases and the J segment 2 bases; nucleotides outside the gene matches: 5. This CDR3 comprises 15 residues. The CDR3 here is CASTPDRAGANVLTF. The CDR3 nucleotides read TGTGCCAGCACCCCAGACAGGGCTGGGGCCAACGTCCTGACTTTC.

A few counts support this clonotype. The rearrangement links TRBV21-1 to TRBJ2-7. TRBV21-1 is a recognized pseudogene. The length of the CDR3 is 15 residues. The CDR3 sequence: CASSNGKRGSYEQYF. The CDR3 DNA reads TGTGCCAGCAGCAATGGTAAACGTGGTTCCTACGAGCAGTACTTC.

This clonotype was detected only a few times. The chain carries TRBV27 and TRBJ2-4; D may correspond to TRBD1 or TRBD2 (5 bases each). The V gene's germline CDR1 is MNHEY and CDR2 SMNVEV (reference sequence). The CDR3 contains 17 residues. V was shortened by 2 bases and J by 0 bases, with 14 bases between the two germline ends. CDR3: CASSLRGPGVAKNIQYF. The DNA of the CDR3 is TGTGCCAGCAGTTTAAGGGGACCTGGGGTAGCCAAAAACATTCAGTACTTC.

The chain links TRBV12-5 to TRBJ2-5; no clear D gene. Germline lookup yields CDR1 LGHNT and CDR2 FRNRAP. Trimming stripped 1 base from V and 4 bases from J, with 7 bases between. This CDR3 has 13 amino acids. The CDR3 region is CASGLGLGETQYF. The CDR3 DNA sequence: TGTGCTAGTGGTTTGGGACTTGGAGAGACCCAGTACTTC. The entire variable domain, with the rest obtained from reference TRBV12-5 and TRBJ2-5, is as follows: DARVTQTPRHKVTEMGQEVTMRCQPILGHNTVFWYRQTMMQGLELLAYFRNRAPLDDSGMPKDRFSAEMPDATLATLKIQPSEPRDSAVYFCASGLGLGETQYFGPGTRLLVL.

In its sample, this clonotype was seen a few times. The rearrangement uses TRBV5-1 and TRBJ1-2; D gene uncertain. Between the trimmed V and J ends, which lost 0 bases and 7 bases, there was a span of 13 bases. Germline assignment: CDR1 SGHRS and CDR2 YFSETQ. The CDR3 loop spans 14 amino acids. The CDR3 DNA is TGCGCCAGCAGCTTGGCCCCCCCAGCGGGTGGCTACACCTTC. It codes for CASSLAPPAGGYTF.

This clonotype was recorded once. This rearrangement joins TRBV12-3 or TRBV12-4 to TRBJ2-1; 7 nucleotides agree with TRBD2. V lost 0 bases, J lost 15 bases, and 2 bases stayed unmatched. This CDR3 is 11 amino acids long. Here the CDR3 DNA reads TGTGCCAGCAGTTTAGCGGGACTATGGTTCTTC. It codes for CASSLAGLWFF.

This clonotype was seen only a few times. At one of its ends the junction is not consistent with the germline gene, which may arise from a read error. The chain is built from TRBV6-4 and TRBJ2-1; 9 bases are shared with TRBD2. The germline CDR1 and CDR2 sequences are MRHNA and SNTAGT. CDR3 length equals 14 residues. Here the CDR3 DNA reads TGTGCCAGCAGTGTCCGACTAGCGGACAATGAGCGGTTCTTC. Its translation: CASSVRLADNERFF.

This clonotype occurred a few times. CDR3 sequence: CASRPSPGGWGEKLFF. CDR3 in DNA: TGTGCCAGCAGGCCTTCTCCAGGGGGATGGGGTGAAAAACTGTTTTTT. V and J are TRBV2 and TRBJ1-4, with 7 bases that match TRBD1. V lost 6 bases, J lost 7 bases, and 14 bases stayed unmatched. The CDR3 runs to 16 residues. Looked up from germline, CDR1 is SNHLY and CDR2 is FYNNEI.

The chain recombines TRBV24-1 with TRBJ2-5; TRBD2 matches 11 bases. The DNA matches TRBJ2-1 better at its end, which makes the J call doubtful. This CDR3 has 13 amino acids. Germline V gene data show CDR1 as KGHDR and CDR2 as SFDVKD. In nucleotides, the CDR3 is TGTGCCACCCTGGAGGGGACTAGCGGTGAGCAGTTCTTC. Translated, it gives CATLEGTSGEQFF.